A selection of T cell receptor beta chains follows, all from one sample in a study of PD-1 blockade in classical Hodgkin lymphoma. Repertoires were generated with immunoSEQ multiplex PCR, while TCRdb's copy carries only in-frame clones and drops some. The table lists fewer than 15,000 clones, approximately 92% of them singletons. Sequencing used peripheral blood mononuclear cells (PBMCs), obtained at baseline. These receptors all come from a human donor with classical Hodgkin lymphoma. CDR3s include the opening cysteine and the closing phenylalanine or tryptophan. Each record gives: V gene, J gene, D gene, clone size, CDR3 protein, CDR3 DNA. A D gene is named only where the DNA matches it firmly. Only part of the rows carry a size: once, few, many, or a class if the clone is expanded.

>TRBV7-9|TRBJ1-1|-|-
CASNRMTTGRSGDEAFF
TGTGCCAGCAACCGCATGACTACAGGGAGGAGTGGGGATGAAGCTTTCTTT
>TRBV5-6|TRBJ2-1|TRBD1|-
CASSGGGTASYNEQFF
TGTGCCAGCAGCGGAGGTGGGACAGCTTCCTACAATGAGCAGTTCTTC
>TRBV6-6|TRBJ2-3|-|-
CASSYADTQYF
TGTGCCAGCAGTTACGCAGATACGCAGTATTTT
>TRBV6-5|TRBJ2-2|TRBD2|-
CASSSSGGPEFGELFF
TGTGCCAGCAGTTCCAGCGGGGGGCCCGAATTCGGGGAGCTGTTTTTT
>TRBV25-1|TRBJ2-7|-|-
CASSGNNGQYF
TGTGCCAGCAGTGGAAACAACGGGCAGTACTTC
>TRBV7-8|TRBJ1-1|-|-
CASSLERGRMNTEAFF
TGTGCCAGCAGCTTAGAGCGCGGGCGGATGAACACTGAAGCTTTCTTT
>TRBV6-1|TRBJ2-2|TRBD1|-
CASRPDRGQTGELFF
TGTGCCAGCAGGCCCGACAGGGGGCAAACCGGGGAGCTGTTTTTT
>TRBV19|TRBJ2-7|-|-
CASSTRAGQGFSYEQYF
TGTGCCAGTAGCACGAGGGCCGGACAAGGGTTCTCCTACGAGCAGTACTTC
>TRBV4-1|TRBJ2-7|-|-
CASSQRLAHEQYF
TGCGCCAGCAGCCAGCGGCTAGCGCACGAGCAGTACTTC
>TRBV6-5|TRBJ2-7|-|-
CASSKTGRPGQYF
TGTGCCAGCAGTAAAACAGGGAGGCCGGGGCAGTACTTC
>TRBV7-9|TRBJ2-7|-|-
CASSPTWGGDEQYF
TGTGCCAGCAGCCCTACCTGGGGGGGCGACGAGCAGTACTTC
>TRBV5-6|TRBJ2-2|TRBD1|-
CASSKTGGSPGELFF
TGTGCCAGCAGCAAGACAGGGGGCTCGCCCGGGGAGCTGTTTTTT
>TRBV5-1|TRBJ2-5|TRBD1|-
CASSLVGTGPQETQYF
TGCGCCAGCAGCTTGGTTGGGACAGGCCCCCAAGAGACCCAGTACTTC
>TRBV5-1|TRBJ2-1|-|-
CASSLEQGTNNEQFF
TGCGCCAGCAGCTTGGAGCAGGGGACAAACAATGAGCAGTTCTTC
>TRBV2|TRBJ1-1|-|-
CADQIWRGNTEAFF
TGTGCAGATCAAATTTGGAGGGGGAACACTGAAGCTTTCTTT
>TRBV7-6|TRBJ2-3|TRBD2|-
CASSLGSGGASDTQYF
TGTGCCAGCAGCTTAGGTAGCGGGGGGGCCTCAGATACGCAGTATTTT
>TRBV10-2|TRBJ1-2|TRBD1|-
CASSPGGSNYGYTF
TGCGCCAGCAGTCCAGGGGGAAGTAACTATGGCTACACCTTC
>TRBV27|TRBJ1-3|-|-
CASSETRSGNTIYF
TGTGCCAGCAGTGAGACACGCTCTGGAAACACCATATATTTT
>TRBV5-1|TRBJ2-3|TRBD1|-
CASSLVGTGMTDTQYF
TGCGCCAGCAGCTTGGTGGGGACAGGGATGACAGATACGCAGTATTTT
>TRBV2|TRBJ1-5|-|-
CASTGMSNQPQHF
TGTGCCAGCACAGGTATGAGCAATCAGCCCCAGCATTTT
>TRBV29-1|TRBJ2-7|TRBD1|-
CSVRTGEGYEQYF
TGCAGCGTAAGGACAGGAGAGGGATACGAGCAGTACTTC
>TRBV5-1|TRBJ1-4|-|once
CASSLGREGEKLFF
TGCGCCAGCAGCTTGGGGAGGGAAGGTGAAAAACTGTTTTTT
>TRBV7-9|TRBJ1-2|-|-
CASSPQADYGYTF
TGTGCCAGCAGTCCACAGGCCGACTATGGCTACACCTTC
>TRBV6-5|TRBJ2-7|-|once
CASSYVWSGSYEQYF
TGTGCCAGCAGTTACGTGTGGTCGGGCTCCTACGAGCAGTACTTC
>TRBV5-1|TRBJ2-5|-|few
CASSTVGRTPQETQYF
TGCGCCAGCAGCACCGTAGGGAGGACGCCGCAAGAGACCCAGTACTTC
>TRBV10-3|TRBJ2-2|-|-
CAITLTATGELFF
TGTGCCATCACGCTAACGGCCACCGGGGAGCTGTTTTTT
>TRBV11-3|TRBJ1-5|-|once
CASSFEQGPYQPQHF
TGTGCCAGCAGCTTTGAGCAGGGGCCCTATCAGCCCCAGCATTTT
>TRBV15|TRBJ2-1|-|-
CATSRDPGGGGGWYNEQFF
TGTGCCACCAGCAGAGATCCAGGAGGAGGGGGGGGTTGGTACAATGAGCAGTTCTTC
>TRBV6-1|TRBJ2-2|-|-
CASSEPGRTGELFF
TGTGCCAGCAGTGAACCAGGGCGGACCGGGGAGCTGTTTTTT
>TRBV6-5|TRBJ1-3|-|-
CASSFRGSRNTIYF
TGTGCCAGCAGTTTCCGTGGAAGCCGAAACACCATATATTTT
>TRBV27|TRBJ1-1|-|-
CASSFVGATEAFF
TGTGCCAGCAGTTTTGTGGGAGCCACTGAAGCTTTCTTT